The 32 T cell receptor beta chains below were found in one sample sequenced in a study of T cell repertoires in cytomegalovirus infection. Their recognized antigens are unknown. Using its own MiXCR run on the reads, TCRdb lists one record per CDR3 protein. The repertoire holds 26,000 or so distinct CDR3 sequences, with over 15% as singletons. Sequenced here: CD8+ T cells from cultured PBMCs, sampled from culture after CMV antigen stimulation. These receptors came from a human donor in good health (CMV status not recorded). Some clones in this sample may be carry-over from other donors' samples.

This clonotype turned up a few times. This rearrangement joins TRBV12-3 or TRBV12-4 to TRBJ2-3; no firm D call. V shed 5 bases and J shed 2 bases, with 8 bases lying between them. The CDR3 runs 13 residues. CDR3 protein: CASSPSDTDTQYF. The CDR3 coding sequence is TGTGCCAGCAGTCCCTCAGACACAGATACGCAGTATTTT.

This clonotype was seen more than once but under ten times. V usage is TRBV7-2 and J usage is TRBJ2-7; D is uncertain. V was pared by 0 bases and J by 5 bases, with 20 bases between. Germline values: CDR1 SGHTA, CDR2 FQGNSA. CDR3 length: 17 amino acids. CDR3 DNA sequence: TGTGCCAGCAGCTTAGCTGTGGTGACGCGCCCCGGCCACGAGCAGTACTTC. Translating gives CASSLAVVTRPGHEQYF.

In its sample, this clonotype was seen a few times. This chain uses TRBV6-2 or TRBV6-3 with TRBJ1-5; no reliable D call. Germline CDR1 reads MNHEY; CDR2 reads SVGEGT. The CDR3 is 14 amino acids. Trimming shortened V by 6 bases and J by 0 bases, and 9 bases separated the two germline ends. The CDR3 region is CASRAPYSNQPQHF. The CDR3 DNA reads TGTGCCAGCAGAGCCCCGTATAGCAATCAGCCCCAGCATTTT.

The chain uses TRBV7-8 and TRBJ1-5, with D possibly being TRBD1 (6 bases). The germline V and J ends were trimmed by 4 bases and 11 bases, with 18 bases remaining between them. This CDR3 comprises 14 residues. Germline V gene sequence: CDR1 SGHVS, CDR2 FQNEAQ. CDR3 coding DNA: TGTGCCAGCAGCTCCGGACAGCGCAGAGAGACCCAGCATTTT. It specifies CASSSGQRRETQHF. The whole variable domain, remainder taken from reference TRBV7-8 and TRBJ1-5, is GAGVSQSPRYKVAKRGQDVALRCDPISGHVSLFWYQQALGQGPEFLTYFQNEAQLDKSGLPSDRFFAERPEGSVSTLKIQRTQQEDSAVYLCASSSGQRRETQHFGDGTRLSIL.

Turning to this clonotype: A much larger clonotype is one base distant, so this may be a read error. The genes are TRBV11-2 and TRBJ2-3, with D perhaps matching TRBD2 (7 bases). Trimming took off 5 bases at V and 1 base at J, with 19 bases between the two ends. The CDR3 runs 17 residues. CDR1 is SGHAT and CDR2 is FQNNGV in the germline V gene. CDR3 bases: TGTGCCAGCAGCCCATTCAGAACAGGGAGGGGCACAGATACGCAGTATTTT. This gives the protein CASSPFRTGRGTDTQYF.

Worth noting for this clonotype: One base away lies a much larger clone, so this may be a sequencing read error. The chain uses TRBV2 and TRBJ1-1; D gene ambiguous. Trimming pared 6 bases from V and 1 base from J, leaving 12 bases between. The CDR3 runs 14 residues. The germline gives CDR1 SNHLY, CDR2 FYNNEI. The CDR3 region is CASSVQRSNTEAFF. CDR3 coding DNA: TGTGCCAGCAGCGTACAGCGTTCGAACACTGAAGCTTTCTTT.

The chain couples TRBV13 to TRBJ2-7; the D gene is possibly TRBD2 (5 bases). This CDR3 contains 13 residues. Germline CDR1 reads PRHDT; CDR2 reads FYEKMQ (reference sequence). V lost 2 bases and J lost 7, with 12 bases in between. This CDR3 reads CASSLPFSGEQYF. CDR3 in DNA: TGTGCCAGCAGCTTACCCTTCTCGGGAGAGCAGTACTTC.

This clonotype was detected many times. The gene calls are TRBV7-9 and TRBJ1-4, with a tentative D call TRBD1 (6 bases). The CDR3 loop spans 14 amino acids. The V gene's germline CDR1 is SEHNR and CDR2 FQNEAQ (reference sequence). V shed 2 bases and J shed 8 bases, with 12 bases lying between them. The CDR3 spells CASSLIAGEEKLFF. CDR3 coding DNA: TGTGCCAGCAGCTTAATTGCAGGGGAGGAAAAACTGTTTTTT.

This clonotype was counted between two and nine times. The rearrangement links TRBV12-3 or TRBV12-4 to TRBJ1-2; TRBD1 is a possible D gene (5 bases). V dropped 3 bases and J dropped 3 bases, with 8 bases sitting between them. The CDR3 loop spans 13 amino acids. As DNA, the CDR3 is TGTGCCAGCAGTTTTGGAGGGGACTATGGCTACACCTTC. Its protein is CASSFGGDYGYTF.

This clonotype has just a few counts. The rearrangement links TRBV20-1 to TRBJ2-7; 8 bases agree with TRBD1. V lost 5 bases, J lost 7 bases, and 13 bases stayed unmatched. The CDR3 runs to 14 residues. CDR1 is DFQATT and CDR2 is SNEGSKA in the germline V gene (reference sequence). In DNA form, the CDR3 reads TGCAGTGCTCCCCCCTCGGACAGGGTTGGTGAGCAGTACTTC. This encodes CSAPPSDRVGEQYF.

This clonotype was counted only a few times. The V gene is TRBV12-3 or TRBV12-4, the J gene TRBJ2-3; TRBD2 matches at 7 bases. V was clipped by 5 bases and J by 3 bases; unmatched bases: 2. This CDR3 region has 13 residues. Written as DNA, the CDR3 is TGTGCCAGCAGTAAGCGGGGAACAGATACGCAGTATTTT. It yields the protein CASSKRGTDTQYF.

In this sample, this clonotype turned up many times. The chain carries TRBV7-9 and TRBJ2-1, with 8 bases lining up with TRBD2. Trimming removed 5 bases from V and 8 bases from J; junction bases left unmatched: 17. The germline CDR1 and CDR2 sequences are SEHNR and FQNEAQ (reference sequence). This CDR3 region has 17 residues. DNA for the CDR3: TGTGCCAGCAGCCCCCCCCGAGGGGCGGGAGGCGGCTATGAGCAGTTCTTC. Amino acid sequence: CASSPPRGAGGGYEQFF.

This clonotype was observed many times. The CDR3 sequence is CASSYGYKGSYEQYF. As DNA, the CDR3 is TGTGCCAGCAGCTACGGGTACAAGGGATCCTACGAGCAGTACTTC. V is TRBV11-2 and J is TRBJ2-7, with unresolved D. Germline V gene lookup returns CDR1 SGHAT and CDR2 FQNNGV. This CDR3 region has 15 residues. Deletions cut 4 bases from V and 1 base from J, with 14 bases between. The full variable domain, rest sourced from reference TRBV11-2 and TRBJ2-7, is EAGVAQSPRYKIIEKRQSVAFWCNPISGHATLYWYQQILGQGPKLLIQFQNNGVVDDSQLPKDRFSAERLKGVDSTLKIQPAKLEDSAVYLCASSYGYKGSYEQYFGPGTRLTVT.

The V and J genes are TRBV20-1 and TRBJ2-7; the D gene is possibly TRBD1 (6 bases). This CDR3 is 16 amino acids long. CDR1 and CDR2 from the germline V gene are DFQATT and SNEGSKA (reference sequence). Trimming left V 0 bases short and J 2 bases short, with 17 bases between. The CDR3 here is CSARDITGPLPYEQYF. In DNA, the CDR3 is TGCAGTGCTAGAGATATTACAGGGCCCCTACCCTACGAGCAGTACTTC.

This clonotype has only a few counts. Here the CDR3 reads CASSPRQGTEAFF. The CDR3 DNA sequence: TGTGCCAGCTCCCCGCGGCAGGGTACTGAAGCTTTCTTT. This chain joins TRBV7-8 and TRBJ1-1, with a weak D call TRBD1 (5 bases). Germline assignment: CDR1 SGHVS and CDR2 FQNEAQ. V gave up 8 bases and J gave up 5 bases, with 15 bases separating them. CDR3 size: 13 residues. The full variable domain, its missing parts supplied by reference TRBV7-8 and TRBJ1-1, is GAGVSQSPRYKVAKRGQDVALRCDPISGHVSLFWYQQALGQGPEFLTYFQNEAQLDKSGLPSDRFFAERPEGSVSTLKIQRTQQEDSAVYLCASSPRQGTEAFFGQGTRLTVV.

This clonotype occurred a few times. The chain joins TRBV6-6 to TRBJ1-2, with unresolved D. V was cut by 6 bases and J by 2 bases, with 22 bases left in between. This CDR3 contains 17 residues. CDR1 and CDR2 from the germline V gene are MNHNY and SVGAGI (reference sequence). The CDR3 here is CASSSTVRSKDNYGYTF. For the CDR3, the DNA is TGTGCCAGCAGCTCTACGGTCAGGTCCAAGGACAACTATGGCTACACCTTC.

J is TRBJ1-1 and V is TRBV2, with a possible D match to TRBD1 (5 bases). CDR3 length equals 15 residues. Trimming shortened V by 3 bases and J by 4 bases, and 15 bases separated the two germline ends. Germline V CDR1 and CDR2: SNHLY, FYNNEI. In DNA form, the CDR3 reads TGTGCCAGCAGTGACCCGACAGCCATTGGCACTGAAGCTTTCTTT. Protein sequence: CASSDPTAIGTEAFF.

V gene TRBV7-9 combines with J gene TRBJ2-3; D gene ambiguous. V lost 0 bases and J 4 bases, leaving 5 bases between the germline ends. CDR3 length equals 13 residues. Germline CDR1 is SEHNR and CDR2 is FQNEAQ (reference sequence). This CDR3 is CASSLAPADTQYF. In DNA form, the CDR3 reads TGTGCCAGCAGCTTAGCCCCCGCAGATACGCAGTATTTT.

The CDR3 nucleotides are TGTGCCAGCAGTGCTACCGGGAGCCACTCTGGGGCCAACGTCCTGACTTTC. Protein product: CASSATGSHSGANVLTF. The V and J genes are TRBV6-1 and TRBJ2-6; weak D call: TRBD2 (6 bases). Per germline, CDR1 MNHNS and CDR2 SASEGT. There are 17 residues in the CDR3. Trimming removed 4 bases from V and 0 bases from J, with 13 bases in between.

The chain employs TRBV6-5 and TRBJ1-1, with D perhaps matching TRBD1 (5 bases). The CDR3 totals 13 residues. V lost 7 bases and J lost 7, with 16 bases in between. Germline loops: CDR1 MNHEY, CDR2 SVGAGI. CDR3 nucleotides: TGTGCCAGCACCCTGGGGGGGGGTAATGAAGCTTTCTTT. It specifies CASTLGGGNEAFF.

The chain uses TRBV7-9 and TRBJ2-3; a weak D match, TRBD2 (6 bases). The CDR3 covers 15 residues. Germline CDR1 is SEHNR and CDR2 is FQNEAQ (reference sequence). Trimming shortened V by 6 bases and J by 11 bases, and 24 bases separated the two germline ends. The CDR3 DNA sequence: TGTGCCAGCAGTCGTGGGGACGGGGGTCGGATGGAGCAGTATTTT. Protein product: CASSRGDGGRMEQYF. The full variable domain, its missing parts supplied by reference TRBV7-9 and TRBJ2-3, is DTGVSQNPRHKITKRGQNVTFRCDPISEHNRLYWYRQTLGQGPEFLTYFQNEAQLEKSRLLSDRFSAERPKGSFSTLEIQRTEQGDSAMYLCASSRGDGGRMEQYFGPGTRLTVL.

This clonotype was counted between two and nine times. V and J are TRBV11-1 and TRBJ2-7; 7 nucleotides agree with TRBD1. V lost 3 bases to trimming and J lost 0 bases; unmatched junction nucleotides: 2. Germline CDR1 and CDR2: SGHAT and FQDESV (reference sequence). This CDR3 has 14 residues. CDR3 DNA: TGTGCCAGCAGCTTGAACAGGGGCTCCTACGAGCAGTACTTC. This translates into CASSLNRGSYEQYF. The variable domain in full, with the rest retrieved from reference TRBV11-1 and TRBJ2-7, is EAEVAQSPRYKITEKSQAVAFWCDPISGHATLYWYRQILGQGPELLVQFQDESVVDDSQLPKDRFSAERLKGVDSTLKIQPAELGDSAMYLCASSLNRGSYEQYFGPGTRLTVT.

V gene TRBV4-1 combines with J gene TRBJ1-3; D possibly corresponds to TRBD1 (5 bases). The CDR3 covers 15 residues. The germline V gene encodes CDR1 MGHRA and CDR2 YSYEKL. V lost 4 bases, J lost 0 bases, and 10 bases lay in between. The CDR3 loop reads CASSLTVPSGNTIYF. The CDR3 bases are TGCGCCAGCAGCCTGACAGTTCCCTCTGGAAACACCATATATTTT.

This clonotype has just a few counts. The chain combines TRBV12-3 or TRBV12-4 with TRBJ1-2; D gene unclear. The CDR3 sequence is 16 residues long. V lost 0 bases and J lost 4, with 15 bases in between. The DNA for the CDR3 is TGTGCCAGCAGTTTAGCCCCGGCGGGAAACCTCTATGGCTACACCTTC. It specifies CASSLAPAGNLYGYTF.

The V call is TRBV29-1, the J call TRBJ1-2; no definite D call. Germline V gives CDR1 SQVTM, CDR2 ANQGSEA. This CDR3 is 11 amino acids long. V was trimmed by 6 bases and J by 8 bases, leaving 13 bases between them. CDR3 bases: TGCAGCGTCCGAGCCCCGTTGGGCTACACCTTC. Residues: CSVRAPLGYTF.

The table lists this clonotype with a few counts. The chain uses TRBV7-2 and TRBJ1-2, with D perhaps matching TRBD1 (6 bases). The V gene lost 8 bases and the J gene lost 5 bases, with 9 bases spanning the gap. Germline V lookup: CDR1 SGHTA, CDR2 FQGNSA. The CDR3 length is 11 residues. CDR3 residues: CASPRGYGYTF. CDR3 DNA sequence: TGTGCCAGCCCGAGGGGGTATGGCTACACCTTC. Full variable domain (remainder filled in from reference TRBV7-2 and TRBJ1-2): GAGVSQSPSNKVTEKGKDVELRCDPISGHTALYWYRQSLGQGLEFLIYFQGNSAPDKSGLPSDRFSAERTGGSVSTLTIQRTQQEDSAVYLCASPRGYGYTFGSGTRLTVV.

This clonotype was seen only a few times. The chain carries TRBV19 and TRBJ2-4, with D uncertain. This CDR3 comprises 14 residues. CDR1 LNHDA and CDR2 SQIVND come from the germline V gene (reference sequence). With 1 base removed from V and 1 base from J, the gap between germline ends came to 5 bases. As DNA, the CDR3 is TGTGCCAGTAGTATAGGTGGGGCCAAAAACATTCAGTACTTC. Translation: CASSIGGAKNIQYF.

The chain is built from TRBV2 and TRBJ2-5; D perhaps matches TRBD2 (7 bases). V lost 5 bases, J lost 3 bases, and 16 bases lay in between. The CDR3 loop spans 15 amino acids. Germline V gives CDR1 SNHLY, CDR2 FYNNEI. CDR3 DNA: TGTGCCAGCAGTTCCCGGGGAGGGGGAAAAGAGACCCAGTACTTC. It specifies CASSSRGGGKETQYF.

The CDR3 loop is CASSLEGDRTLSYEQYF. The CDR3 region has the DNA TGCGCCAGCAGCTTGGAAGGGGACAGGACCCTCTCCTACGAGCAGTACTTC. The gene calls are TRBV5-1 and TRBJ2-7; 8 bases are a match to TRBD1. The CDR3 consists of 17 residues. The germline CDR1 and CDR2 sequences are SGHRS and YFSETQ. The trim removed 0 bases at V and 0 bases at J, leaving 8 bases unmatched.

This clonotype has a count of ten or more. The chain links TRBV24-1 to TRBJ2-1; perhaps TRBD2 as D (6 bases). Germline lookup yields CDR1 KGHDR and CDR2 SFDVKD. With 3 bases removed from V and 9 bases from J, the gap between germline ends came to 17 bases. The CDR3 has 15 amino acids. In DNA form, the CDR3 reads TGTGCCACCAGTGATCCGACGGACGCCGGGGGTGAGCAGTTCTTC. Translated, it gives CATSDPTDAGGEQFF.

This clonotype was counted at least ten times. The rearrangement links TRBV7-2 to TRBJ2-1; 10 bases fit TRBD2. This CDR3 spans 16 amino acids. CDR1 SGHTA and CDR2 FQGNSA come from the germline V gene. V dropped 1 base and J dropped 4; count of bases not matched to a gene: 4. CDR3 residues: CASSLVGSGGYNEQFF. CDR3 DNA sequence: TGTGCCAGCAGCTTAGTAGGTAGCGGGGGGTACAATGAGCAGTTCTTC.

The rearrangement joins TRBV7-9 to TRBJ2-5; D is unclear. Trimming took 2 bases from V and 0 from J, leaving 4 bases between them. CDR1 SEHNR and CDR2 FQNEAQ come from the germline V gene (reference sequence). The CDR3 is made up of 13 amino acids. The CDR3 DNA follows: TGTGCCAGCAGCTTATTTTACCAAGAGACCCAGTACTTC. Translation gives CASSLFYQETQYF.